This TCR beta chain was captured in a study of persistence of HIV-infected CD4 T cells. About the research overall: Median time on suppressive ART was 8 to 9 years. Whole-study results and caveats: TCRbeta richness was lower in CMV- and Gag-responding cells than in anti-CD3/anti-CD28-responding cells.

Overlapping HIV-1 Gag 15-mer peptides at approximately 1 ug per peptide per mL were used. CD40L-negative CD69-negative CD45RO-high memory CD4+ T cells were sorted as populations depleted of antigen-responding cells. Suppressive ART was started during chronic HIV-1 infection in these adults. Before stimulation, PBMCs underwent CD8+ T cell depletion. This clone was observed a single time. Its matching antigen is unknown. Sequencing used immunoSEQ version 4 in survey mode. Assay: immunoSEQ multiplex PCR; the TCRdb copy retains only in-frame clones and omits some. Among about 40,000 clones listed, over 65% were seen once. The CDR3 loop spans 15 amino acids. Germline V gives CDR1 SGHRS, CDR2 YFSETQ. Losses at the gene ends were 4 bases for V and 4 bases for J; bases not matched to a gene: 6.

The chain links TRBV5-1 to TRBJ1-2, with TRBD1 matching over 11 bases. The sample here was cultured CD4+ T cells from PBMCs, taken from a patient who received antiretroviral therapy. This TCR derives from an adult with HIV. The donor label of this sample is uncertain. CDR3 in amino acids: CASSHPDRGPYGYTF. The DNA of the CDR3 is TGCGCCAGCAGCCACCCGGACAGGGGGCCCTATGGCTACACCTTC.